Each of the 3 T cell receptor beta chains below was sequenced from the same sample in a study of shared clonotypes between healthy human individuals. This table comes from immunoSEQ multiplex PCR, and its TCRdb copy is limited to in-frame clones, with some not included. Altogether under 850,000 clones are present, 72% being singletons, with the ten largest covering under 2%. The sequencing sample was made of memory CD4+ T cells sorted from blood. This sample's subset: CD45RA-negative fraction. These receptors originate from a woman in her 30s in good health.

The gene calls are TRBV5-6 and TRBJ2-7, with 8 bases matching TRBD1. The CDR3 loop spans 14 amino acids. Trimming removed 0 bases from V and 7 bases from J; junction bases left unmatched: 6. Per the germline V gene, CDR1 is SGHDT and CDR2 is YYEEEE. This chain's CDR3 is CASSLGQGTGEQYF. CDR3 coding DNA: TGTGCCAGCAGCTTGGGACAGGGGACGGGAGAGCAGTACTTC.

A few counts support this clone. This rearrangement joins TRBV29-1 to TRBJ2-7, with D tentatively TRBD2 (6 bases). The CDR3 sequence is 13 residues long. Deletions cut 2 bases from V and 3 bases from J, with 11 bases between. Germline V gene data show CDR1 as SQVTM and CDR2 as ANQGSEA. The CDR3 loop is CSVETGGGYEQYF. The CDR3 nucleotides read TGCAGCGTTGAAACTGGGGGAGGCTACGAGCAGTACTTC.

CDR3 DNA sequence: TGTGCCAGCTCACCAGCGGACAATGAGCAGTTCTTC. It codes for CASSPADNEQFF. The chain uses TRBV18 and TRBJ2-1; D is unclear. Trimming removed 2 bases from V and 5 bases from J, with 4 bases in between. This CDR3 is 12 amino acids long. CDR1 is KGHSH and CDR2 is LQKENI in the germline V gene.